These 12 T cell receptor beta chains were all obtained from the same sample, sequenced in a study of Graves' ophthalmopathy and Graves' hyperthyroidism. Amplification targeted the TCR beta CDR3 regions, with RNA transcripts as the source material. HTBI primers primed a first-round RT-PCR, and a second-round multiplex PCR followed. TCRdb re-derived calls from the multiplex PCR reads in MiXCR, one entry per CDR3 protein. The data contain around 1.1 million distinct CDR3 sequences, 35% to 40% of them singletons. The specimen was peripheral blood or thyroid tissue (not recorded which). The receptor source for this set is an adult man with Graves' hyperthyroidism.

Comments on this clonotype: A single base separates this from a much larger clone, so it may be a read error. V and J are TRBV7-9 and TRBJ2-7; D is unresolved. Germline V gene lookup returns CDR1 SEHNR and CDR2 FQNEAQ (reference sequence). The CDR3 sequence is 13 residues long. Between the trimmed V and J ends, which lost 8 bases and 2 bases, there was a span of 13 bases. For the CDR3, the DNA is TGTGCCAGCGGCTCGGATTCAACCTACGAGCAGTACTTC. Amino acids: CASGSDSTYEQYF.

This clonotype has only a few counts. The rearrangement links TRBV7-9 to TRBJ1-3, with D hard to call. The CDR3 runs 16 residues. Per germline, CDR1 SEHNR and CDR2 FQNEAQ (reference sequence). The V gene lost 5 bases and the J gene lost 0 bases, with 14 bases spanning the gap. This chain's CDR3 is CASSPTGPSSGNTIYF. The CDR3 DNA follows: TGTGCCAGCAGCCCAACCGGACCGAGCTCTGGAAACACCATATATTTT. Supplemented by reference TRBV7-9 and TRBJ1-3, the full variable domain reads DTGVSQNPRHKITKRGQNVTFRCDPISEHNRLYWYRQTLGQGPEFLTYFQNEAQLEKSRLLSDRFSAERPKGSFSTLEIQRTEQGDSAMYLCASSPTGPSSGNTIYFGEGSWLTVV.

The chain joins TRBV6-1 to TRBJ1-5; D perhaps matches TRBD1 (5 bases). V was trimmed by 5 bases and J by 4 bases, leaving 15 bases between them. The CDR3 length is 15 residues. Germline values: CDR1 MNHNS, CDR2 SASEGT. CDR3 sequence reads: CASSLSGTNNQPQHF. The CDR3 coding sequence is TGTGCCAGCAGTTTATCCGGGACTAATAATCAGCCCCAGCATTTT.

This clonotype has more than one count but fewer than ten. The CDR3 spells CASSLSGAMPEAFF. Written as DNA, the CDR3 is TGCGCCAGCAGCTTGTCGGGGGCGATGCCTGAAGCTTTCTTT. V gene TRBV5-1 combines with J gene TRBJ1-1, with D possibly being TRBD1 (6 bases). Germline CDR1 reads SGHRS; CDR2 reads YFSETQ. This CDR3 contains 14 residues. The V gene lost 1 base and the J gene lost 6 bases, with 13 bases spanning the gap. The full variable domain, in which reference TRBV5-1 and TRBJ1-1 provide the parts outside the CDR3, is KAGVTQTPRYLIKTRGQQVTLSCSPISGHRSVSWYQQTPGQGLQFLFEYFSETQRNKGNFPGRFSGRQFSNSRSEMNVSTLELGDSALYLCASSLSGAMPEAFFGQGTRLTVV.

Points on this clonotype: At one end, the junction sequence differs from germline, possibly due to a read error. The chain links TRBV29-1 to TRBJ2-7; D not resolved. Germline CDR1 is SQVTM and CDR2 is ANQGSEA. The CDR3 runs 14 residues. Written as DNA, the CDR3 is TGCAGCGTGGAAGGCACCGAGACAAACTACGAGCAGTACTTC. The encoded protein is CSVEGTETNYEQYF.

This clonotype came up a few times. The chain links TRBV29-1 to TRBJ1-4, with TRBD1 matching over 8 bases. This CDR3 is 17 amino acids long. The junction had 16 bases not matched to a gene; V was cut back by 6 bases and J by 4 bases. Per the germline V gene, CDR1 is SQVTM and CDR2 is ANQGSEA. CDR3 sequence reads: CSVQPGTGSSFNEKLFF. CDR3 in DNA: TGCAGCGTACAACCCGGGACAGGTTCCTCCTTTAATGAAAAACTGTTTTTT.

This clonotype was observed many times. V and J are TRBV5-8 and TRBJ2-7; a weak D match, TRBD1 (5 bases). The CDR3 has 13 residues. CDR1 is SGHTS and CDR2 is YDEGEE in the germline V gene. V dropped 2 bases and J dropped 6 bases, with 12 bases sitting between them. The CDR3 DNA reads as TGTGCCAGCAGCTTACGACAGCAGGGCGAGCAGTACTTC. This codes for CASSLRQQGEQYF.

This clonotype was detected a few times. CDR3 in amino acids: CASSPQPGTGGTNEKLFF. CDR3 nucleotides: TGTGCCAGCAGTCCCCAACCCGGGACAGGGGGTACTAATGAAAAACTGTTTTTT. The chain recombines TRBV12-3 or TRBV12-4 with TRBJ1-4, with 11 bases lining up with TRBD1. J gave up 2 bases and V 5 bases, and 10 bases lay outside the gene matches. This CDR3 has 18 amino acids.

Comments on this clonotype: This may arise from a read error, as a much more abundant clone is one base away. The V and J genes are TRBV12-3 or TRBV12-4 and TRBJ2-2; no clear D gene. The CDR3 contains 11 residues. The CDR3, as DNA: TGTTCCAGCACCACACGCGGGGAGCTGTTTTTT. It encodes CSSTTRGELFF.

This clonotype was counted many times. The chain links TRBV2 to TRBJ2-2, with unresolved D. The CDR3 extends over 15 amino acids. Germline loops: CDR1 SNHLY, CDR2 FYNNEI. V gave up 2 bases and J gave up 2 bases, with 9 bases separating them. The CDR3 DNA follows: TGTGCCAGCAGTGAAAGATTACATAACACCGGGGAGCTGTTTTTT. Its translation is CASSERLHNTGELFF.

Ten or more counts support this clonotype. The chain links TRBV7-9 to TRBJ1-3; no clear D gene. V lost 5 bases, J lost 4 bases, and 18 bases lay in between. This CDR3 is 16 amino acids long. Germline CDR1 is SEHNR and CDR2 is FQNEAQ (reference sequence). The CDR3 loop reads CASSPAEAAKGNTIYF. The CDR3 DNA is TGTGCCAGCAGCCCCGCCGAGGCAGCCAAAGGAAACACCATATATTTT.

Note on this clonotype: This could be a read error, since a much larger clone is one nucleotide away. The chain uses TRBV19 and TRBJ1-4; D unclear. The germline V and J ends were trimmed by 0 bases and 9 bases, with 8 bases remaining between them. CDR1 is LNHDA and CDR2 is SQIVND in the germline V gene (reference sequence). This CDR3 is built from 13 residues. CDR3 nucleotide sequence: TGTGCCAGTAGTATAGATTGGAGCCAAAAACTGTTTTTT. Translated, it gives CASSIDWSQKLFF.